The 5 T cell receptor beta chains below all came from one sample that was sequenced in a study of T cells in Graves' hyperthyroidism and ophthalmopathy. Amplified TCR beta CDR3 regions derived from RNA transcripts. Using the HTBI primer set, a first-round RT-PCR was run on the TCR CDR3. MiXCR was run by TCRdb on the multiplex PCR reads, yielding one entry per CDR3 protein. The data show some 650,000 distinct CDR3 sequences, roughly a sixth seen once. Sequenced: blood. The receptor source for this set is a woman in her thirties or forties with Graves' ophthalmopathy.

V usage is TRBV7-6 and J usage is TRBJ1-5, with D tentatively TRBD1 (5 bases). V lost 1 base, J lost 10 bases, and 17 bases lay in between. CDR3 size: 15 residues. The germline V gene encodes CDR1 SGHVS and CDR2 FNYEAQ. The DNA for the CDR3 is TGTGCCAGCAGCTTAGACTGGGGCGGGACCAGTCCCCAGCATTTT. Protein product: CASSLDWGGTSPQHF.

In DNA form, the CDR3 reads TGCGCCAGCAGCTACGGGACAGTGGGGGATGAGCAGTTCTTC. Amino acids: CASSYGTVGDEQFF. The V and J genes are TRBV5-1 and TRBJ2-1; the match to TRBD1 covers 7 bases. Germline V gene lookup returns CDR1 SGHRS and CDR2 YFSETQ. The length of the CDR3 is 14 residues. V was clipped by 3 bases and J by 8 bases; unmatched bases: 8. Based on the CDR3 plus reference TRBV5-1 and TRBJ2-1, the full variable domain is KAGVTQTPRYLIKTRGQQVTLSCSPISGHRSVSWYQQTPGQGLQFLFEYFSETQRNKGNFPGRFSGRQFSNSRSEMNVSTLELGDSALYLCASSYGTVGDEQFFGPGTRLTVL.

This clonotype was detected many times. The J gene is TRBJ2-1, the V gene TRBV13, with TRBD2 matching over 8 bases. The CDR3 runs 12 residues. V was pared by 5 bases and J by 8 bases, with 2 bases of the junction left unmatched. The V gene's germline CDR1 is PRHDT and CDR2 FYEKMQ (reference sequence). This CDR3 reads CASSRTSHEQFF. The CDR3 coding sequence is TGTGCCAGCAGCAGGACTAGCCATGAGCAGTTCTTC.

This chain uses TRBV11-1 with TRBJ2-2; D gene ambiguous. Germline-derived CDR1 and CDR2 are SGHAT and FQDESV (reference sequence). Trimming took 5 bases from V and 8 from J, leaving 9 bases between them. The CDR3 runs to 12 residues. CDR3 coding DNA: TGTGCCAGCAGCGAAAACGAAGGGGAGCTGTTTTTT. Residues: CASSENEGELFF.

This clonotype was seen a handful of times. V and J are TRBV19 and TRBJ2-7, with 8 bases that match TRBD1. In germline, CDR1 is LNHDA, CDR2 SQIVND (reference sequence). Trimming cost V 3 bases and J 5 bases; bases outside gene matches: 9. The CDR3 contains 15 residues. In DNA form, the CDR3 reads TGTGCCAGTAGTATTGCCGACCAGGGGGCCGACGAGCAGTACTTC. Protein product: CASSIADQGADEQYF.